The TCR beta chain described here comes from a study of neoadjuvant anti-PD-1 for oral cavity cancer. Patients had newly diagnosed, untreated stage II-IVA oral cavity squamous cell carcinoma. A note on this clone: Its antigen remains unidentified.

Study-level findings and limits: Non-responders to neoadjuvant nivolumab had significantly more clonal PBMC T cells than responders.

Blood libraries mostly used roughly 520 ng genomic DNA, six replicates each. TCRdb's copy holds only in-frame clones and misses some; the assay was immunoSEQ multiplex PCR. The data hold more than 15,000 clones, with about 70% observed a single time. This CDR3 comprises 14 residues. The V gene's germline CDR1 is GTSNPN and CDR2 SVGIG (reference sequence). The junction had 5 bases not matched to a gene; V was cut back by 0 bases and J by 7 bases. The chain couples TRBV30 to TRBJ1-5; 8 positions match TRBD1. The clonotype was recovered from a person between 35 and 79 years old with oral cavity squamous cell carcinoma. Material: PBMCs, obtained before nivolumab (anti-PD-1) treatment. The chain's CDR3 is CAWSVGDRLQPQHF. The DNA for the CDR3 is TGTGCCTGGAGTGTAGGGGACAGGCTCCAGCCCCAGCATTTT.